This passage covers 29 T cell receptor beta chains from one sample sequenced in a study of blood T cell repertoires in COVID-19. TCRdb's table, derived via immunoSEQ multiplex PCR, lists solely in-frame clones and lacks some. The table shows some 90,000 clones, with roughly 72% occurring only once. Sequencing input: peripheral blood. The receptors here all came from a woman aged 60 to 75 in a cohort sampled during active or convalescent COVID-19.

The chain links TRBV13 to TRBJ2-3, with 10 bases aligning to TRBD1. Germline V CDR1 and CDR2: PRHDT, FYEKMQ (reference sequence). The V and J ends lost 1 base and 3 bases, in that order; junction bases with no gene match: 1. CDR3 size: 15 residues. CDR3 residues: CASSLEGQGTDTQYF. DNA for the CDR3: TGTGCCAGCAGCTTAGAGGGACAGGGGACAGATACGCAGTATTTT. The variable domain in full, completed from reference TRBV13 and TRBJ2-3, reads AAGVIQSPRHLIKEKRETATLKCYPIPRHDTVYWYQQGPGQDPQFLISFYEKMQSDKGSIPDRFSAQQFSDYHSELNMSSLELGDSALYFCASSLEGQGTDTQYFGPGTRLTVL.

V gene TRBV13 combines with J gene TRBJ1-2, with D unclear. Germline lookup yields CDR1 PRHDT and CDR2 FYEKMQ (reference sequence). The CDR3 runs 11 residues. V was clipped by 6 bases and J by 14 bases, with 16 bases between them. The CDR3 nucleotides are TGTGCCAGCAGTCTTGGGAGAGTCTTTACCTTC. It codes for CASSLGRVFTF.

The chain recombines TRBV5-6 with TRBJ1-3, with TRBD1 matching 7 bases. CDR3 length: 16 amino acids. CDR1 and CDR2 from the germline V gene are SGHDT and YYEEEE. The V gene end was trimmed by 2 bases and the J gene end by 0 bases; junction bases not matched to a gene: 5. CDR3 DNA: TGTGCCAGCAGCTTAGGACAGGAAATCTCTGGAAACACCATATATTTT. Translated, it gives CASSLGQEISGNTIYF.

V and J are TRBV5-6 and TRBJ2-2; a weak D match, TRBD1 (6 bases). The CDR3 totals 16 residues. Trimming took 2 bases from V and 1 from J, leaving 12 bases between them. Germline CDR1 SGHDT, CDR2 YYEEEE. This CDR3 is CASSFLGAGNTGELFF. In DNA form, the CDR3 reads TGTGCCAGCAGCTTTCTGGGGGCAGGGAACACCGGGGAGCTGTTTTTT.

The CDR3 bases are TGTGCCAGCAGTTTCGCACAGGGGCGCATGAACACTGAAGCTTTCTTT. Encoded protein: CASSFAQGRMNTEAFF. V is TRBV6-6 and J is TRBJ1-1; 7 bases fit TRBD1. The CDR3 spans 16 residues. Germline-derived CDR1 and CDR2 are MNHNY and SVGAGI (reference sequence). The V and J ends lost 4 bases and 0 bases, in that order; junction bases with no gene match: 8.

V usage is TRBV5-1 and J usage is TRBJ2-2; D is perhaps TRBD1 (7 bases). The germline V gene encodes CDR1 SGHRS and CDR2 YFSETQ. V lost 3 bases and J 6 bases, leaving 9 bases between the germline ends. This CDR3 is 13 amino acids long. The chain's CDR3 is CASSWRGPGELFF. DNA of the CDR3: TGCGCCAGCAGCTGGAGGGGGCCCGGGGAGCTGTTTTTT.

V is TRBV5-1 and J is TRBJ2-7; the match to TRBD1 covers 8 bases. The germline gives CDR1 SGHRS, CDR2 YFSETQ. The CDR3 loop spans 17 amino acids. Trimming removed 2 bases from V and 1 base from J; junction bases left unmatched: 11. The CDR3 DNA is TGCGCCAGCAGCTTTTTGGCCCCGGGACAGGCTTCCTACGAGCAGTACTTC. Its protein product is CASSFLAPGQASYEQYF.

This sequence joins TRBV20-1 and TRBJ2-1; D is unresolved. The germline V gene has CDR1 DFQATT and CDR2 SNEGSKA (reference sequence). This CDR3 region has 10 residues. CDR3: CSALGNEQFF. The CDR3 bases are TGCAGCGCTCTCGGGAATGAGCAGTTCTTC.

V gene TRBV7-9 combines with J gene TRBJ2-7; 8 positions agree with TRBD1. This CDR3 is built from 13 residues. Trimming at V came to 6 bases and at J to 4 bases, leaving 5 bases not matched to a gene. Germline V gene data show CDR1 as SEHNR and CDR2 as FQNEAQ (reference sequence). CDR3 coding DNA: TGTGCCAGCAGTTTGGACAGGGTATACGAGCAGTACTTC. Translation gives CASSLDRVYEQYF.

The rearrangement joins TRBV10-2 to TRBJ1-1; TRBD1 is a possible D gene (5 bases). The CDR3 loop spans 13 amino acids. Germline CDR1 reads WSHSY; CDR2 reads SAAADI. The V end lost 2 bases, the J end lost 4 bases, and 8 bases lay between the germline ends. The CDR3 here is CASSEIQGTEAFF. CDR3 sequence (DNA): TGCGCCAGCAGTGAGATCCAGGGCACTGAAGCTTTCTTT.

The genes are TRBV6-5 and TRBJ2-7; the D is unclear. V was pared by 0 bases and J by 0 bases, with 6 bases between. The germline gives CDR1 MNHEY, CDR2 SVGAGI. This CDR3 comprises 14 residues. CDR3 coding DNA: TGTGCCAGCAGTTACTCTGCAGGCTCCTACGAGCAGTACTTC. Translated, it gives CASSYSAGSYEQYF.

This clone has a single count. The chain recombines TRBV18 with TRBJ2-1, with D perhaps matching TRBD1 (5 bases). This CDR3 spans 14 amino acids. Trimming took off 4 bases at V and 7 bases at J, with 14 bases between the two ends. CDR1 and CDR2 (germline): KGHSH, LQKENI. This chain's CDR3 is CASSRAGSLNEQFF. CDR3 coding DNA: TGTGCCAGCTCACGAGCAGGGTCATTAAATGAGCAGTTCTTC.

A single count supports this clone. The V call is TRBV21-1, the J call TRBJ2-1; the listed D gene, TRBD1, was not tested against the DNA. TRBV21-1 is given as a pseudogene. The CDR3 has 18 residues. CDR3 coding DNA: TGTGCCAGCAGCAAAGTTGGGCTGGGGGGACAGCTTAACAATGAGCAGTTCTTC. This codes for CASSKVGLGGQLNNEQFF.

The V gene is TRBV20-1, the J gene TRBJ2-7; 9 bases are shared with TRBD1. This CDR3 has 11 residues. Germline V lookup: CDR1 DFQATT, CDR2 SNEGSKA (reference sequence). CDR3 nucleotides: TGCAGCTCCGGGACAGGGTTCGAGCAGTACTTC. This translates into CSSGTGFEQYF.

The CDR3 nucleotides read TGTGCCAGCAGTGTCGAACAGGATTTCCACGAGCAGTACTTC. It codes for CASSVEQDFHEQYF. The chain employs TRBV2 and TRBJ2-7; a weak D match, TRBD1 (5 bases). Germline CDR1 and CDR2: SNHLY and FYNNEI. This CDR3 has 14 residues. Trimming left V 4 bases short and J 5 bases short, with 15 bases between.

The rearrangement joins TRBV6-6 to TRBJ2-3; TRBD2 matches 7 bases. J was trimmed by 2 bases and V by 6 bases; bases with no gene match: 11. This CDR3 is built from 16 residues. The germline CDR1 and CDR2 sequences are MNHNY and SVGAGI (reference sequence). CDR3 bases: TGTGCCAGCAGCCTCTGGACTAGTGGATACACAGATACGCAGTATTTT. Its translation: CASSLWTSGYTDTQYF.

J is TRBJ2-5 and V is TRBV7-2, with 11 bases aligning to TRBD1. The germline V gene has CDR1 SGHTA and CDR2 FQGNSA. This CDR3 comprises 15 residues. The trim removed 5 bases at V and 4 bases at J, leaving 6 bases unmatched. DNA of the CDR3: TGTGCCAGCAGCGCTAGTGGGACAGGGGGAGAGACCCAGTACTTC. As protein: CASSASGTGGETQYF.

CDR3 bases: TGTGCCAGCAGTTTTAACAGGGGAAGAGGCCAGCCCCAGCATTTT. Translated, it gives CASSFNRGRGQPQHF. The rearrangement joins TRBV27 to TRBJ1-5; 7 bases align to TRBD1. From germline, CDR1 is MNHEY and CDR2 SMNVEV (reference sequence). There are 15 residues in the CDR3. J was trimmed by 7 bases and V by 3 bases; bases with no gene match: 9.

The CDR3 is CASSLGGSLGNEQFF. DNA for the CDR3: TGTGCCAGCAGCTTAGGCGGGTCACTCGGCAATGAGCAGTTCTTC. This rearrangement joins TRBV7-7 to TRBJ2-1; a weak D match, TRBD2 (5 bases). Germline CDR1 reads SSHAT; CDR2 reads FNYEAQ (reference sequence). This CDR3 is built from 15 residues. V dropped 1 base and J dropped 6 bases, with 13 bases sitting between them. Variable domain in full (rest from reference TRBV7-7 and TRBJ2-1): GAGVSQSPRYKVTKRGQDVTLRCDPISSHATLYWYQQALGQGPEFLTYFNYEAQPDKSGLPSDRFSAERPEGSISTLTIQRTEQRDSAMYRCASSLGGSLGNEQFFGPGTRLTVL.

This clone was seen just once. The CDR3 loop is CASSGVGLAGGISSYEQYF. Here the CDR3 DNA reads TGTGCCAGCAGTGGGGTCGGCCTAGCGGGGGGCATTAGCTCCTACGAGCAGTACTTC. This chain connects TRBV2 to TRBJ2-7; 11 positions match TRBD2. The germline V gene has CDR1 SNHLY and CDR2 FYNNEI. Germline trimming cut 4 bases from V and 0 bases from J; bases unmatched to any gene: 14. The CDR3 length is 19 residues.

V usage is TRBV7-2 and J usage is TRBJ2-7, with 8 bases matching TRBD2. The CDR3 covers 15 residues. Trimming took 7 bases from V and 2 from J; bases not matched to a gene: 10. Germline V gives CDR1 SGHTA, CDR2 FQGNSA. CDR3 protein: CASTPLRGGPYEQYF. The CDR3 region has the DNA TGTGCCAGCACCCCCTTACGGGGGGGGCCCTACGAGCAGTACTTC.

The V gene is TRBV11-2, the J gene TRBJ2-7; TRBD1 matches at 9 bases. J gave up 2 bases and V 0 bases, and 5 bases lay outside the gene matches. The CDR3 runs to 16 residues. CDR1 SGHAT and CDR2 FQNNGV come from the germline V gene. The CDR3 protein is CASSLDGQGWTYEQYF. Written as DNA, the CDR3 is TGTGCCAGCAGCTTAGATGGACAGGGGTGGACCTACGAGCAGTACTTC.

The J gene is TRBJ2-3, the V gene TRBV7-2; 14 bases line up with TRBD2. Germline V lookup: CDR1 SGHTA, CDR2 FQGNSA. The CDR3 runs to 15 residues. Germline trimming cut 5 bases from V and 14 bases from J; bases unmatched to any gene: 12. The chain's CDR3 is CASSATGLAGVEGYF. The CDR3 region has the DNA TGTGCCAGCAGCGCCACGGGACTAGCGGGGGTGGAGGGGTATTTT.

This clone has just a few counts. The CDR3 sequence: CASSRRGLYGYTF. CDR3 bases: TGTGCCAGCAGTCGCAGGGGGCTATATGGCTACACCTTC. The chain has TRBV6-5 and TRBJ1-2; 8 bases map to TRBD1. Germline values: CDR1 MNHEY, CDR2 SVGAGI. The V and J ends lost 5 bases and 5 bases, in that order; junction bases with no gene match: 4. There are 13 residues in the CDR3.

In this sample, this clone turned up a few times. The gene calls are TRBV6-1 and TRBJ2-7, with D possibly being TRBD2 (6 bases). Looked up from germline, CDR1 is MNHNS and CDR2 is SASEGT. Trimming removed 0 bases from V and 3 bases from J, with 9 bases in between. The CDR3 is made up of 14 amino acids. The CDR3 sequence: CASSEALGGYEQYF. CDR3 nucleotide sequence: TGTGCCAGCAGTGAAGCTTTGGGGGGCTACGAGCAGTACTTC.

The chain combines TRBV7-9 with TRBJ2-1; 13 bases are shared with TRBD2. Germline V gene data show CDR1 as SEHNR and CDR2 as FQNEAQ (reference sequence). V trimming: 5 bases; J trimming: 0 bases; junction bases outside the gene matches: 10. This CDR3 has 19 residues. CDR3 nucleotide sequence: TGTGCCAGCAGCCGAGTAGGAACTAGCGGGGGGGCCTCCTACAATGAGCAGTTCTTC. This sequence encodes CASSRVGTSGGASYNEQFF.

The chain couples TRBV4-1 to TRBJ2-7; D is perhaps TRBD1 (6 bases). Germline CDR1 reads MGHRA; CDR2 reads YSYEKL. CDR3 length: 16 residues. Between the trimmed V and J ends, which lost 0 bases and 2 bases, there was a span of 14 bases. The CDR3 coding sequence is TGCGCCAGCAGCCAAGAATCGACAGGCGCCCCCTACGAGCAGTACTTC. Its protein is CASSQESTGAPYEQYF.

There are a few counts of this clone. V usage is TRBV7-6 and J usage is TRBJ2-7; tentative D call: TRBD1 (6 bases). Trimming cost V 4 bases and J 6 bases, with 13 bases left between them. The CDR3 loop spans 13 amino acids. Germline V gene lookup returns CDR1 SGHVS and CDR2 FNYEAQ. This CDR3 is CASSSRTEGEQYF. CDR3 bases: TGTGCCAGCAGCTCCCGGACAGAGGGCGAGCAGTACTTC.

CDR3 amino acids: CASSDLTANYGYTF. In DNA, the CDR3 is TGTGCCAGCAGTGATCTTACAGCTAACTATGGCTACACCTTC. The V gene is TRBV2, the J gene TRBJ1-2, with D hard to call. CDR3 length equals 14 residues. The germline V gene encodes CDR1 SNHLY and CDR2 FYNNEI. Deletions cut 3 bases from V and 0 bases from J, with 8 bases between.